One and the same sample provided the 18 T cell receptor beta chains below, sequenced in a study of shared clonotypes between healthy human individuals (dated by TCRdb to the early 2020s). Libraries were prepared through the immunoSEQ multiplex PCR assay. In TCRdb, the immuneACCESS table is reduced to in-frame sequences with V and J assigned. These tables do not hold every clone; where another copy was compared, an unresolved V gene accounts for under half, and the others remain unexplained. The sample profile shows approximately 1,500,000 clones; roughly 96% of them were found once. Over 1% of the sample is taken by the ten largest. Material: naive CD4+ T cells sorted from blood. In the paper's terms, the cell subset or site label means: CD45RA+ positively selected. These receptors all stem from a man between 25 and 39 years old in good health.

On this clone: Other DNA sequences from this sample encode an identical CDR3 as well. This chain uses TRBV18 with TRBJ1-4, with D perhaps TRBD1 (5 bases). The CDR3 is 13 amino acids. V was trimmed by 6 bases and J by 7 bases, leaving 12 bases between them. CDR1 and CDR2 (germline): KGHSH, LQKENI. In DNA form, the CDR3 reads TGTGCCAGCTCGCCTGGGACTGCTGAAAAACTGTTTTTT. It encodes CASSPGTAEKLFF.

This rearrangement joins TRBV6-1 to TRBJ2-5, with D maybe TRBD1 (6 bases). Trimming stripped 4 bases from V and 5 bases from J, with 11 bases between. From germline, CDR1 is MNHNS and CDR2 SASEGT. There are 13 residues in the CDR3. CDR3 residues: CASSGGPGETQYF. DNA of the CDR3: TGTGCCAGCAGTGGGGGGCCTGGGGAGACCCAGTACTTC.

The rearrangement joins TRBV6-5 to TRBJ2-5; TRBD2 aligns across 10 bases. This CDR3 has 16 residues. Germline V gene data show CDR1 as MNHEY and CDR2 as SVGAGI. J was trimmed by 5 bases and V by 0 bases; bases with no gene match: 6. CDR3 in amino acids: CASSYSLAGALETQYF. DNA of the CDR3: TGTGCCAGCAGTTACTCCCTAGCGGGAGCTTTGGAGACCCAGTACTTC.

The chain combines TRBV29-1 with TRBJ2-7, with D possibly called TRBD1 or TRBD2 (6 bases each). This CDR3 region has 19 residues. Germline V gene lookup returns CDR1 SQVTM and CDR2 ANQGSEA. The V gene lost 1 base and the J gene lost 3 bases, with 28 bases spanning the gap. CDR3 amino acids: CSVEGVSGARVGRNYEQYF. The CDR3 DNA reads TGCAGCGTTGAAGGTGTTTCAGGGGCCCGTGTCGGGAGAAACTACGAGCAGTACTTC.

This clone was observed a few times. The J gene is TRBJ2-2, the V gene TRBV6-5; 8 positions agree with TRBD2. Trimming at V came to 7 bases and at J to 5 bases, leaving 6 bases not matched to a gene. Per the germline V gene, CDR1 is MNHEY and CDR2 is SVGAGI. This CDR3 spans 14 amino acids. The CDR3 DNA reads as TGTGCCAGCATGGCTAGCGGGTTAACCGGGGAGCTGTTTTTT. Its translation: CASMASGLTGELFF.

This rearrangement joins TRBV5-4 to TRBJ2-1; 7 positions agree with TRBD2. The CDR3 runs to 15 residues. Trimming removed 4 bases from V and 5 bases from J; junction bases left unmatched: 9. Germline V gene lookup returns CDR1 SGHNT and CDR2 YYREEE (reference sequence). Written as DNA, the CDR3 is TGTGCCAGCAGCCCCCAACGCGGACTAGACAATGAGCAGTTCTTC. This sequence encodes CASSPQRGLDNEQFF. Based on the CDR3 plus reference TRBV5-4 and TRBJ2-1, the full variable domain is ETGVTQSPTHLIKTRGQQVTLRCSSQSGHNTVSWYQQALGQGPQFIFQYYREEENGRGNFPPRFSGLQFPNYSSELNVNALELDDSALYLCASSPQRGLDNEQFFGPGTRLTVL.

This sequence joins TRBV11-2 and TRBJ2-3; D gene uncertain. Germline lookup yields CDR1 SGHAT and CDR2 FQNNGV. V lost 5 bases to trimming and J lost 4 bases, with 7 bases between them. This CDR3 has 12 amino acids. This CDR3 is CASSHSPDTQYF. Here the CDR3 DNA reads TGTGCCAGCAGCCACTCCCCAGATACGCAGTATTTT. Full variable domain (rest looked up from reference TRBV11-2 and TRBJ2-3): EAGVAQSPRYKIIEKRQSVAFWCNPISGHATLYWYQQILGQGPKLLIQFQNNGVVDDSQLPKDRFSAERLKGVDSTLKIQPAKLEDSAVYLCASSHSPDTQYFGPGTRLTVL.

The V and J genes are TRBV5-1 and TRBJ2-1, with D tentatively TRBD2 (6 bases). The CDR3 sequence is 17 residues long. V lost 4 bases, J lost 8 bases, and 25 bases lay in between. CDR1 and CDR2 (germline): SGHRS, YFSETQ. In nucleotides, the CDR3 is TGCGCCAGCAGCGGGGACGCCGGGGACTCACCTATCGATGAGCAGTTCTTC. It codes for CASSGDAGDSPIDEQFF.

The chain combines TRBV11-2 with TRBJ2-7, with a weak D call TRBD1 (5 bases). V gave up 7 bases and J gave up 4 bases, with 17 bases separating them. From germline, CDR1 is SGHAT and CDR2 FQNNGV. The CDR3 totals 14 residues. DNA of the CDR3: TGTGCCAGCACCCTCACCGTGGACACTTACGAGCAGTACTTC. It encodes CASTLTVDTYEQYF.

This clone appeared a single time. J is TRBJ2-5 and V is TRBV28; no definite D call. The length of the CDR3 is 14 residues. V was shortened by 3 bases and J by 2 bases, with 10 bases between the two germline ends. Germline assignment: CDR1 MDHEN and CDR2 SYDVKM. The CDR3 region is CASSFWRKQETQYF. The CDR3 coding sequence is TGTGCCAGCAGTTTTTGGCGGAAACAAGAGACCCAGTACTTC.

This chain links TRBV29-1 with TRBJ1-1; D unclear. Germline CDR1 and CDR2: SQVTM and ANQGSEA. Trimming took 4 bases from V and 5 from J, leaving 17 bases between them. The CDR3 length is 14 residues. The CDR3 DNA reads TGCAGCGTTGTCGTTTCTATCCGGCGGACTGAAGCTTTCTTT. Translation: CSVVVSIRRTEAFF.

V gene TRBV29-1 combines with J gene TRBJ2-7; 7 positions match TRBD2. Germline CDR1 is SQVTM and CDR2 is ANQGSEA. This CDR3 spans 12 amino acids. Unmatched junction bases numbered 3, after V lost 2 bases and J lost 5 bases. CDR3 bases: TGCAGCGTTGAATCGGGAGGACACGAGCAGTACTTC. Translating it yields CSVESGGHEQYF.

The chain is built from TRBV7-2 and TRBJ2-3; TRBD2 might be the D (5 bases). Trimming took 1 base from V and 6 from J, leaving 11 bases between them. CDR1 and CDR2 from the germline V gene are SGHTA and FQGNSA. The CDR3 has 14 amino acids. CDR3 sequence reads: CASSLGTLGDTQYF. The CDR3 DNA is TGTGCCAGCAGCTTAGGGACTCTTGGGGATACGCAGTATTTT.

The chain has TRBV28 and TRBJ2-7, with D possibly TRBD2 on 5 matching bases. This CDR3 is built from 12 residues. The germline V gene encodes CDR1 MDHEN and CDR2 SYDVKM. Trimming removed 4 bases from V and 5 bases from J, with 9 bases in between. The CDR3 region is CASSWTGNEQYF. The CDR3 DNA sequence: TGTGCCAGCAGTTGGACCGGGAACGAGCAGTACTTC.

V gene TRBV4-1 combines with J gene TRBJ2-7, with 12 bases aligning to TRBD2. Germline CDR1 and CDR2: MGHRA and YSYEKL. CDR3 length: 17 amino acids. Losses at the gene ends were 3 bases for V and 1 base for J; bases not matched to a gene: 7. The CDR3 bases are TGCGCCAGCAGCCACAGACCTCTAGCGGGAGGGTCCTACGAGCAGTACTTC. It encodes CASSHRPLAGGSYEQYF.

The chain is built from TRBV5-4 and TRBJ1-4, with D possibly TRBD1 on 5 matching bases. Germline V lookup: CDR1 SGHNT, CDR2 YYREEE (reference sequence). This CDR3 has 13 amino acids. Trimming left V 0 bases short and J 6 bases short, with 6 bases between. CDR3 region: CASSLVGDEKLFF. The CDR3 nucleotides read TGTGCCAGCAGCTTGGTGGGGGATGAAAAACTGTTTTTT.

V is TRBV7-5 and J is TRBJ2-6; the table assigns TRBD1, which was not confirmed against the DNA. TRBV7-5 is described as a pseudogene. The CDR3 sequence is 18 residues long. CDR3 amino acids: CVRSLRWGRALGANVLTF. The CDR3 DNA is TGTGTCAGAAGCTTAAGATGGGGCAGGGCCCTTGGGGCCAACGTCCTGACTTTC.

The chain has TRBV4-3 and TRBJ2-2; possibly TRBD1 for D (6 bases). CDR3 length: 17 amino acids. Germline values: CDR1 LGHNA, CDR2 YSLEER. Between the trimmed V and J ends, which lost 0 bases and 3 bases, there was a span of 14 bases. CDR3 sequence reads: CASSQDWGQGYTGELFF. The CDR3 region has the DNA TGCGCCAGCAGCCAAGATTGGGGGCAGGGGTACACCGGGGAGCTGTTTTTT.